This T cell receptor (beta chain) appears in the sequencing data of a study of T cells in Graves' hyperthyroidism and ophthalmopathy. The study left out patients who had uncontrolled infection, other autoimmune disease, pregnancy or lactation. Thyroid ultrasound and orbital computed tomography, with clinical symptoms and serum thyroxine and TRAb, informed diagnoses. The investigators amplified TCR beta CDR3 regions from RNA transcripts. The HTBI primer set drove a first-round RT-PCR of the TCR CDR3. In TCRdb, the multiplex PCR reads were re-called with MiXCR into one record per CDR3 protein. Of about 710,000 distinct CDR3 sequences listed, roughly 15% were seen once; the top ten hold under 8.5%. This clonotype turned up a few times. With 1 base removed from V and 2 bases from J, the gap between germline ends came to 12 bases. The length of the CDR3 is 16 residues. Germline V gene lookup returns CDR1 SGHVS and CDR2 FQNEAQ.

The sequence derives from a man aged 18 to 30 with Graves' hyperthyroidism. The chain links TRBV7-8 to TRBJ2-1; D might be TRBD2 (6 bases). The material sequenced was blood. CDR3 loop: CASSLGTNLAYNEQFF. CDR3 DNA sequence: TGTGCCAGCAGCTTAGGGACTAACCTGGCCTACAATGAGCAGTTCTTC.